Listed below are T cell receptor beta chains from one sample, sequenced in a study of a mutant IDH1 vaccine in newly diagnosed glioma. These receptors' targets are unknown. Produced via immunoSEQ multiplex PCR; TCRdb's table is partial and in-frame only. The sample has roughly 52,000 clones; 75% to 85% are singletons. This specimen consisted of PBMCs, obtained from a glioma patient whose treatment included an IDH1 peptide vaccine. Every receptor here comes from a man aged 40-49 years with glioma. Both conserved end residues are part of each CDR3. A D gene is named only where the DNA matches it firmly. Where a row states a size, it is once, few, many or the class of an expanded clone; other rows omit it.

CDR3nt: TGTGCCAGCAGTTACTCAGGAAATAGGGATAATTCACCCCTCCACTTT
CDR3aa: CASSYSGNRDNSPLHF
j_gene: TRBJ1-6
abundance: NA
v_gene: TRBV6-6
d_gene: NA
len: 16

CDR3nt: TGTGCCAGCAGTAGCAACAGAGGTACAGGCTACACCTTC
CDR3aa: CASSSNRGTGYTF
j_gene: TRBJ1-2
abundance: NA
v_gene: TRBV27
d_gene: NA
len: 13

CDR3nt: TGTGCCAGCAGTGACTCAGGAAGCTCGCCAGATACGCAGTATTTT
CDR3aa: CASSDSGSSPDTQYF
j_gene: TRBJ2-3
abundance: NA
v_gene: TRBV6-4
d_gene: NA
len: 15

CDR3nt: TGTGCCAGCAGTTACCAGGACAGGAACTATGGCTACACCTTC
CDR3aa: CASSYQDRNYGYTF
j_gene: TRBJ1-2
abundance: NA
v_gene: TRBV6-6
d_gene: TRBD1
len: 14

CDR3nt: TGCGCCAGCAGCTTGGGGACAGGGCGCTCTGGAAACACCATATATTTT
CDR3aa: CASSLGTGRSGNTIYF
j_gene: TRBJ1-3
abundance: NA
v_gene: TRBV5-1
d_gene: TRBD1
len: 16

CDR3nt: TGTGCCAGTAGTATTCAGGGGGTGAACACCGGGGAGCTGTTTTTT
CDR3aa: CASSIQGVNTGELFF
j_gene: TRBJ2-2
abundance: once
v_gene: TRBV19
d_gene: TRBD1
len: 15

CDR3nt: TGTGCCAGCAGCGGACAGGGGGCTTACGAGCAGTACTTC
CDR3aa: CASSGQGAYEQYF
j_gene: TRBJ2-7
abundance: few
v_gene: TRBV9
d_gene: TRBD1
len: 13

CDR3nt: TGCAGCGCTCAGACAGGGGGCCAGGGCTACACCTTC
CDR3aa: CSAQTGGQGYTF
j_gene: TRBJ1-2
abundance: few
v_gene: TRBV29-1
d_gene: TRBD1
len: 12

CDR3nt: TGTGCCACCAGCAGCCCCCGGGACTTTCCCTACGAGCAGTACTTC
CDR3aa: CATSSPRDFPYEQYF
j_gene: TRBJ2-7
abundance: NA
v_gene: TRBV15
d_gene: NA
len: 15

CDR3nt: TGCGCCAGCAGCCAAGTGCGGCTGAACACTGAAGCTTTCTTT
CDR3aa: CASSQVRLNTEAFF
j_gene: TRBJ1-1
abundance: NA
v_gene: TRBV4-1
d_gene: NA
len: 14

CDR3nt: TGTGCCAGCAGCTTACAGGGAGAGTCAAACATTCAGTACTTC
CDR3aa: CASSLQGESNIQYF
j_gene: TRBJ2-4
abundance: few
v_gene: TRBV5-6
d_gene: NA
len: 14

CDR3nt: TGTGCCAGCAGCACAGATACGCAGTATTTT
CDR3aa: CASSTDTQYF
j_gene: TRBJ2-3
abundance: NA
v_gene: TRBV27
d_gene: NA
len: 10

CDR3nt: TGTGCCAGCAGTCCTGGACAAGTGGGGGGTGGCTACACCTTC
CDR3aa: CASSPGQVGGGYTF
j_gene: TRBJ1-2
abundance: once
v_gene: TRBV6-6
d_gene: NA
len: 14

CDR3nt: TGTGCCAGTGCGAGACCGGGACAGGGGACAGATACGCAGTATTTT
CDR3aa: CASARPGQGTDTQYF
j_gene: TRBJ2-3
abundance: NA
v_gene: TRBV19
d_gene: TRBD1
len: 15

CDR3nt: TGTGCCAGCTCACCACCGGTGAGGAATTCACCCCTCCACTTT
CDR3aa: CASSPPVRNSPLHF
j_gene: TRBJ1-6
abundance: NA
v_gene: TRBV18
d_gene: NA
len: 14

CDR3nt: TGTGCCAGCAGCTTAGACAGGGAGCGCTATGGCTACACCTTC
CDR3aa: CASSLDRERYGYTF
j_gene: TRBJ1-2
abundance: NA
v_gene: TRBV11-2
d_gene: NA
len: 14

CDR3nt: TGTGCCATCAGTGAGGAAGTCCGCACTGAAGCTTTCTTT
CDR3aa: CAISEEVRTEAFF
j_gene: TRBJ1-1
abundance: NA
v_gene: TRBV10-3
d_gene: NA
len: 13

CDR3nt: TGTGCCTGGAGTGTATTTGGGACAGTGGGCAATTCACCCCTCCACTTT
CDR3aa: CAWSVFGTVGNSPLHF
j_gene: TRBJ1-6
abundance: NA
v_gene: TRBV30
d_gene: TRBD1
len: 16

CDR3nt: TGCAGCGAGAGAGGCGAGCGGGCAGATACGCAGTATTTT
CDR3aa: CSERGERADTQYF
j_gene: TRBJ2-3
abundance: NA
v_gene: TRBV29-1
d_gene: NA
len: 13

CDR3nt: TGTGCCAGCAGACAGGGACGCGAGACCCAGTACTTC
CDR3aa: CASRQGRETQYF
j_gene: TRBJ2-5
abundance: NA
v_gene: TRBV6-6
d_gene: NA
len: 12

CDR3nt: TGCGCCAGCACCCAACTGAACTATGGCTACACCTTC
CDR3aa: CASTQLNYGYTF
j_gene: TRBJ1-2
abundance: NA
v_gene: TRBV23-1
d_gene: NA
len: 12

CDR3nt: TGTGCCAGCAGTCACTCCGGGTTTGAAAAACTGTTTTTT
CDR3aa: CASSHSGFEKLFF
j_gene: TRBJ1-4
abundance: NA
v_gene: TRBV6-5
d_gene: NA
len: 13

CDR3nt: TGTGCCAGCAGTGGACCCAGGGCGAGGAACACTGAAGCTTTCTTT
CDR3aa: CASSGPRARNTEAFF
j_gene: TRBJ1-1
abundance: NA
v_gene: TRBV6-1
d_gene: NA
len: 15

CDR3nt: TGTGCCTGGAGCAGGACAGGAGATTCACCCCTCCACTTT
CDR3aa: CAWSRTGDSPLHF
j_gene: TRBJ1-6
abundance: few
v_gene: TRBV30
d_gene: TRBD1
len: 13

CDR3nt: TGCGCCAGCAGCTTTTCCGGGACCCTGGGACGGGGTACAGATACGCAGTATTTT
CDR3aa: CASSFSGTLGRGTDTQYF
j_gene: TRBJ2-3
abundance: few
v_gene: TRBV5-1
d_gene: NA
len: 18

CDR3nt: TGTGCCAGCAGCTTACAGGGGCCTGGAAACACCATATATTTT
CDR3aa: CASSLQGPGNTIYF
j_gene: TRBJ1-3
abundance: NA
v_gene: TRBV13
d_gene: NA
len: 14